Listed here are 16 T cell receptor beta chains from one sample, sequenced in a study of Ad26.COV2.S vaccination and SARS-CoV-2 variants. TCRdb's copy holds only in-frame clones and misses some; the assay was immunoSEQ multiplex PCR. This sample yields around 450,000 clones, of which 80% to 90% are seen a single time; approximately 2.5% belongs to the top ten. The treatment: approximately 18 received Ad26.COV2.S at low or high dose, single or two shots; several received placebo; per-sample allocation not given. Collection of the samples took place on day 63 after the first injection of vaccine or placebo. The specimen comprised peripheral blood, sampled in a trial of Ad26.COV2.S vaccine versus placebo. The receptors here all came from a person aged 18-65 years who received the Ad26.COV2.S COVID-19 vaccine or a placebo.

The chain is built from TRBV28 and TRBJ1-5; no clear D gene. The V end was cut by 6 bases, the J end by 4 bases, with 16 bases between. The germline CDR1 and CDR2 sequences are MDHEN and SYDVKM. This CDR3 spans 15 amino acids. CDR3 DNA sequence: TGTGCCAGCAGCCTAACAGCCATTTCAAATCAGCCCCAGCATTTT. This codes for CASSLTAISNQPQHF.

J is TRBJ2-7 and V is TRBV4-3, with 8 positions matching TRBD1. Germline trimming cut 1 base from V and 5 bases from J; bases unmatched to any gene: 19. The CDR3 length is 19 residues. CDR1 is LGHNA, CDR2 YSLEER, per germline. The CDR3 coding sequence is TGCGCCAGCAGCCAAGGCACCAGTAAAAAGAGGCAGGGGGCCCACGAGCAGTACGTC. Translating gives CASSQGTSKKRQGAHEQYV.

V gene TRBV27 combines with J gene TRBJ2-6; 12 positions match TRBD1. Unmatched junction bases numbered 13, after V lost 5 bases and J lost 2 bases. Per the germline V gene, CDR1 is MNHEY and CDR2 is SMNVEV (reference sequence). The CDR3 is 20 amino acids. The CDR3 DNA is TGTGCCAGCAGTCCCGTGTGGGGGGGACAGGGGGCAACTGGGGCCAACGTCCTGACTTTC. Translation: CASSPVWGGQGATGANVLTF.

V usage is TRBV30 and J usage is TRBJ2-5; tentative D call: TRBD1 (6 bases). The CDR3 is made up of 15 amino acids. Per germline, CDR1 GTSNPN and CDR2 SVGIG (reference sequence). Deletions cut 4 bases from V and 0 bases from J, with 15 bases between. As DNA, the CDR3 is TGTGCCTGGATCCCCCCACAGGGTTACCAAGAGACCCAGTACTTC. This gives the protein CAWIPPQGYQETQYF.

The CDR3 DNA reads TGTGCCAGCAGCTTCACAGGGCCTGGGGCCAACGTCCTGACTTTC. Translated, it gives CASSFTGPGANVLTF. The chain combines TRBV7-3 with TRBJ2-6; weak D call: TRBD1 (6 bases). The V end lost 3 bases, the J end lost 2 bases, and 8 bases lay between the germline ends. Germline V gene data show CDR1 as SGHTA and CDR2 as FQGTGA. This CDR3 is 15 amino acids long.

CDR3 nucleotide sequence: TGCGCCAGCAGCCGAGGGGTCAGCGACACCATATATTTT. This codes for CASSRGVSDTIYF. The gene calls are TRBV4-3 and TRBJ1-3, with a possible D match to TRBD1 (5 bases). V was pared by 4 bases and J by 8 bases, with 12 bases between. CDR3 size: 13 residues. Germline V gene data show CDR1 as LGHNA and CDR2 as YSLEER.

This chain connects TRBV5-4 to TRBJ1-1; D ambiguous. The CDR3 length is 14 residues. With 5 bases removed from V and 2 bases from J, the gap between germline ends came to 13 bases. Germline V gene sequence: CDR1 SGHNT, CDR2 YYREEE (reference sequence). The CDR3: CASRQVIGNTEAFF. DNA of the CDR3: TGTGCCAGCAGACAAGTTATCGGTAACACTGAAGCTTTCTTT.

The chain uses TRBV10-3 and TRBJ2-6, with D possibly called TRBD1 or TRBD2 (5 bases each). V dropped 6 bases and J dropped 9 bases, with 15 bases sitting between them. The CDR3 is made up of 14 amino acids. Germline values: CDR1 ENHRY, CDR2 SYGVKD. The CDR3 DNA reads TGTGCCATCAGAGCCGGGACGTCCAACAACGTCCTGACTTTC. Translation: CAIRAGTSNNVLTF.

CDR3 coding DNA: TGTGCCAGCAGCCTATCACTAGCGGCGAACACCGGGGAGCTGTTTTTT. Amino acid sequence: CASSLSLAANTGELFF. The rearrangement joins TRBV5-5 to TRBJ2-2; TRBD2 aligns across 8 bases. The CDR3 contains 16 residues. V gave up 4 bases and J gave up 0 bases; unmatched junction bases: 5. Germline V gene lookup returns CDR1 SGHKS and CDR2 YYEKEE (reference sequence).

The genes are TRBV12-2 and TRBJ2-7; TRBD1 was called by the table and not checked on the DNA. TRBV12-2 is given as a pseudogene. CDR3 length equals 14 residues. CDR3 residues: CASRVPGQGYEQYV. The CDR3, as DNA: TGTGCAAGTCGCGTTCCGGGACAGGGGTACGAGCAGTACGTC.

The V call is TRBV29-1, the J call TRBJ1-1; D not certain. Germline V gene data show CDR1 as SQVTM and CDR2 as ANQGSEA. The ends were cut back, 3 bases at V and 0 bases at J, with 8 bases in the middle. CDR3 length: 13 residues. CDR3 coding DNA: TGCAGCGTTGAGAGGCTGATGAACACTGAAGCTTTCTTT. Residues: CSVERLMNTEAFF.

A single count supports this clone. V gene TRBV9 combines with J gene TRBJ2-1; the D gene is possibly TRBD2 (6 bases). The length of the CDR3 is 16 residues. CDR1 and CDR2 from the germline V gene are SGDLS and YYNGEE. V gave up 5 bases and J gave up 8 bases, with 23 bases separating them. The CDR3 is CASSPTLVPGGHEQFF. CDR3 bases: TGTGCCAGCAGTCCGACTTTAGTACCCGGAGGGCATGAGCAGTTCTTC.

The chain uses TRBV2 and TRBJ2-5; 8 bases are shared with TRBD1. Germline V gene sequence: CDR1 SNHLY, CDR2 FYNNEI. The CDR3 has 14 amino acids. Trimming removed 4 bases from V and 5 bases from J; junction bases left unmatched: 6. The CDR3 bases are TGTGCCAGCAGTGGACTGGACAGGGCTGAGACCCAGTACTTC. Translated, it gives CASSGLDRAETQYF. Full variable domain (missing parts from reference TRBV2 and TRBJ2-5): EPEVTQTPSHQVTQMGQEVILRCVPISNHLYFYWYRQILGQKVEFLVSFYNNEISEKSEIFDDQFSVERPDGSNFTLKIRSTKLEDSAMYFCASSGLDRAETQYFGPGTRLLVL.

This clone was seen just once. The chain carries TRBV30 and TRBJ2-1; D is ambiguous. Germline CDR1 GTSNPN, CDR2 SVGIG (reference sequence). The CDR3 is made up of 13 amino acids. Trimming stripped 5 bases from V and 4 bases from J, with 12 bases between. CDR3 sequence reads: CAWRASWYNEQFF. The CDR3, as DNA: TGTGCCTGGCGGGCTTCTTGGTACAATGAGCAGTTCTTC.

This chain uses TRBV9 with TRBJ2-2, with TRBD2 matching over 8 bases. The germline CDR1 and CDR2 sequences are SGDLS and YYNGEE. CDR3 length: 16 amino acids. V dropped 4 bases and J dropped 0; count of bases not matched to a gene: 5. CDR3 amino acids: CASSHGRGANTGELFF. CDR3 bases: TGTGCCAGCAGCCACGGGAGGGGCGCGAACACCGGGGAGCTGTTTTTT.

The rearrangement joins TRBV5-1 to TRBJ2-7, with 15 positions matching TRBD2. V was pared by 0 bases and J by 6 bases, with 7 bases of the junction left unmatched. The CDR3 length is 17 residues. Germline-derived CDR1 and CDR2 are SGHRS and YFSETQ. The DNA of the CDR3 is TGCGCCAGCAGCTTGGGGGGACTAGCGGGAGGTGTAGGCGAGCAGTACGTC. The encoded protein is CASSLGGLAGGVGEQYV.